The source of this T cell receptor beta chain is a study of Ad26.COV2.S vaccination and SARS-CoV-2 variants (dated by TCRdb to the early 2020s). Study-wide context: Vaccine-arm donors were drawn from COV1001, a multicentre, randomized, double-blind, placebo-controlled phase I-IIa trial of Ad26.COV2.S in healthy adults. Dosing of Ad26.COV2.S was intramuscular, at either 5x10^10 or 1x10^11 viral particles, delivered as one shot or as two shots spaced 56 days apart. The specificity and breadth of SARS-CoV-2-reactive T cell receptors after Ad26.COV2.S vaccination were assessed by TCRbeta repertoire sequencing. The TCR-sequenced set comprised approximately 32 samples: 19 Ad26.COV2.S vaccine recipients, 5 placebo recipients and 8 SARS-CoV-2 convalescent individuals. Participants in the trial were split at random into five groups of five each, receiving low-dose or high-dose Ad26.COV2.S once or twice, or else placebo on both occasions. Investigators did not know the trial group allocation while performing experiments and assessing outcomes.

The germline ends are 15 bases apart after V is trimmed by 6 bases and J by 4 bases. The CDR3, from cysteine to phenylalanine, totals 15 residues. This entry keeps only the CDR3 DNA: 45 bases, framed from base 1. CDR1 SGHVS and CDR2 FNYEAQ were looked up in the germline V gene. Only one count was recorded for this clone. There is no known antigen for this receptor. Base qualities are not recorded, but no much larger clone differs from it by a single base. What the research found in general, with its limitations: Substantial breadth of spike-specific CD8+ and CD4+ T cell responses was reported after vaccination. The study was not powered to compare responses between vaccine doses or regimens. The authors noted that total T cell responses may have been underestimated by the TCR breadth and depth analyses. Ad26.COV2.S recipients had higher spike-specific TCR breadth than placebo recipients (P = 0.0014). Vaccine and placebo recipients had comparable non-spike TCR breadth, which fits with the vaccine containing only spike.

The treatment or condition label for this specimen denotes: about 20 received Ad26.COV2.S at low or high dose, single or two shots; five or six received placebo; per-sample allocation not given. Repertoires of vaccine and placebo recipients were sequenced from samples collected on day 63 after the first injection. In Cohort 1b, fewer than 30 adults aged 18-55 years were enrolled at a single site in Boston, USA, between 29 July and 7 August 2020. Ad26.COV2.S was a replication-incompetent adenovirus type 26 vector that expressed a prefusion-stabilized SARS-CoV-2 spike protein derived from the original Wuhan strain. TCRbeta CDR3 regions were sequenced with the immunoSEQ Assay. After extraction, genomic DNA underwent amplification by bias-controlled multiplex PCR, followed by high-throughput sequencing. On the study's bioinformatics: Collapsing and filtering of sequences were performed to quantify the absolute abundance of each unique TCRbeta CDR3 region. T cell fraction was estimated by normalizing TCRbeta template counts to usable DNA, which was measured by amplifying reference genes present in all nucleated cells. Repertoire TCRs were annotated as SARS-CoV-2-specific when V gene, CDR3 amino acid sequence and J gene were exactly matched to a known reactive TCR set. The reference SARS-CoV-2 TCR set was obtained from MIRA and was filtered for enrichment in COVID-19-positive ImmuneCODE repertoires, whereby public or cross-reactive TCRs were removed. Drawing on the MIRA antigens, annotated TCRs were analysed further at the level of specific ORF or position within ORF. Depth was the summed frequency of annotated unique rearrangements, while breadth was defined as annotated unique rearrangements over total unique productive rearrangements. Two-sided Wilcoxon rank-sum tests were used to compare TCR breadth between groups. Sourced from immuneACCESS, this table was stored by TCRdb with only in-frame sequences that have V and J called. A share of the clones is absent; for the studies checked, an unresolved V gene accounts for under half, and the remainder has no known explanation. Clonal size and the V and J genes are those of that table, whereas D and trimming came from the DNA. The sample table lists about 680,000 clones, more than 80% of them with a count of one. Around 1.5% of the sample is held by the ten biggest clonotypes.

The sequence derives from a person aged 18-60 years who received the Ad26.COV2.S COVID-19 vaccine or a placebo. The sample consisted of peripheral blood, taken in a trial of Ad26.COV2.S vaccine versus placebo. The V and J genes are TRBV7-6 and TRBJ2-2, with TRBD2 as a weak D call on 5 bases. The nucleotide sequence reads TGTGCCAGCAGGGAACGGACTTTGGGCACCGGGGAGCTGTTTTTT. It codes for CASRERTLGTGELFF.